Listed here are 21 T cell receptor beta chains from one sample, sequenced in a study of cytomegalovirus exposure and HLA in healthy donors. Both 60 Vbeta primers and 13 Jbeta primers went into the PCR. Some clones are missing from TCRdb's copy, which holds only in-frame ones; the method was immunoSEQ multiplex PCR. The profile shows 100,000 to 150,000 clones, 70% to 85% of them singletons. What was sequenced was PBMCs. These receptors all stem from a woman between 40 and 55 years old in good health and CMV-seropositive.

This clone was recorded a few times. The chain employs TRBV6-1 and TRBJ2-7; 12 bases are shared with TRBD1. Germline CDR1 is MNHNS and CDR2 is SASEGT. This CDR3 is built from 13 residues. J was trimmed by 5 bases and V by 10 bases; bases with no gene match: 6. CDR3 sequence reads: CAIRGQGANEQYF. The CDR3 DNA sequence: TGTGCCATCAGGGGACAGGGGGCCAACGAGCAGTACTTC.

The chain uses TRBV7-3 and TRBJ2-1; D perhaps matches TRBD1 (6 bases). Deletions cut 4 bases from V and 8 bases from J, with 12 bases between. The CDR3 totals 13 residues. The germline V gene encodes CDR1 SGHTA and CDR2 FQGTGA. CDR3 amino acids: CASSSKYRDEQFF. CDR3 nucleotide sequence: TGTGCCAGCAGCTCTAAATACAGGGATGAGCAGTTCTTC.

The chain combines TRBV21-1 with TRBJ2-7; TRBD2 is taken as the D call from the table, unchecked against the DNA. TRBV21-1 is termed a pseudogene. This CDR3 is built from 15 residues. CDR3 protein: CASTPGGSSSYEQYF. The CDR3 DNA sequence: TGTGCCAGCACCCCTGGAGGGTCGAGCTCCTACGAGCAGTACTTC.

The chain couples TRBV7-9 to TRBJ1-3; D might be TRBD1 (5 bases). The germline V gene has CDR1 SEHNR and CDR2 FQNEAQ (reference sequence). The V and J ends lost 5 bases and 3 bases respectively, with 11 bases between them. The CDR3 has 14 amino acids. The CDR3 bases are TGTGCCAGCAGCCCCAGGGCAGGTGGAAACACCATATATTTT. Amino acids: CASSPRAGGNTIYF.

The chain couples TRBV7-8 to TRBJ1-5; 7 nucleotides agree with TRBD1. V was pared by 7 bases and J by 3 bases, with 6 bases of the junction left unmatched. Per germline, CDR1 SGHVS and CDR2 FQNEAQ. CDR3 length: 14 residues. The CDR3 loop reads CASTLTGINQPQHF. The DNA for the CDR3 is TGTGCCAGCACTTTGACAGGGATCAATCAGCCCCAGCATTTT.

This clone was picked up a small number of times. The chain is built from TRBV2 and TRBJ2-7; a possible D gene is TRBD1 (6 bases). The germline V gene has CDR1 SNHLY and CDR2 FYNNEI. This CDR3 contains 14 residues. The V end lost 7 bases, the J end lost 0 bases, and 13 bases lay between the germline ends. DNA for the CDR3: TGTGCCAGCAACAGGGATGGGGGCTCCTACGAGCAGTACTTC. This gives the protein CASNRDGGSYEQYF.

This chain joins TRBV7-9 and TRBJ1-4; the D is unclear. V lost 1 base and J 5 bases, leaving 14 bases between the germline ends. The germline CDR1 and CDR2 sequences are SEHNR and FQNEAQ (reference sequence). The CDR3 runs to 16 residues. The CDR3 DNA reads as TGTGCCAGCAGCTTAGGGGCCGGTGTTCGGAATGAAAAACTGTTTTTT. This encodes CASSLGAGVRNEKLFF. The variable domain in full, completed from reference TRBV7-9 and TRBJ1-4, reads DTGVSQNPRHKITKRGQNVTFRCDPISEHNRLYWYRQTLGQGPEFLTYFQNEAQLEKSRLLSDRFSAERPKGSFSTLEIQRTEQGDSAMYLCASSLGAGVRNEKLFFGSGTQLSVL.

The chain uses TRBV5-1 and TRBJ2-6; TRBD1 might be the D (7 bases). Germline loops: CDR1 SGHRS, CDR2 YFSETQ. This CDR3 has 18 amino acids. Between the trimmed V and J ends, which lost 1 base and 2 bases, there was a span of 16 bases. CDR3 in DNA: TGCGCCAGCAGCTTGATGACAGGGAGGAGAACTGGGGCCAACGTCCTGACTTTC. It specifies CASSLMTGRRTGANVLTF.

This clone was detected once. The chain recombines TRBV27 with TRBJ2-7, with D possibly being TRBD2 (5 bases). CDR1 is MNHEY, CDR2 SMNVEV, per germline (reference sequence). The CDR3 has 15 amino acids. V lost 4 bases and J 1 base, leaving 14 bases between the germline ends. DNA of the CDR3: TGTGCCAGCAGTTCCACTAGAACTGTTTCCTACGAGCAGTACTTC. Protein sequence: CASSSTRTVSYEQYF.

V and J are TRBV27 and TRBJ2-1; 9 bases line up with TRBD1. After removal of 2 bases from V and 7 bases from J, the junction contained 3 bases not matched to a gene. The CDR3 runs to 14 residues. Germline V gene data show CDR1 as MNHEY and CDR2 as SMNVEV (reference sequence). The CDR3 loop reads CASSLRDRENEQFF. CDR3 DNA sequence: TGTGCCAGCAGTTTACGGGACAGGGAAAATGAGCAGTTCTTC.

The rearrangement joins TRBV2 to TRBJ2-5, with TRBD2 matching over 11 bases. The assigned J gene may be wrong: the sequence end matches TRBJ2-7 better. CDR3 length equals 15 residues. Germline CDR1 reads SNHLY; CDR2 reads FYNNEI. The CDR3 sequence: CASSPRSGRANEQYF. The CDR3 nucleotides are TGTGCCAGCAGTCCACGTAGCGGGAGGGCAAACGAGCAGTACTTC.

As regards this clone: One end of the junction does not line up with germline, which may come from a read error. Here the CDR3 DNA reads TGCGCCAGCAGCATCGGGAACACGAACGCTGAAGCTTTCTTT. Translated: CASSIGNTNAEAFF. The chain employs TRBV5-1 and TRBJ1-1; no definite D call. CDR3 length equals 14 residues. Germline lookup yields CDR1 SGHRS and CDR2 YFSETQ.

The chain is built from TRBV9 and TRBJ2-1; TRBD1 aligns across 9 bases. The V and J ends lost 0 bases and 7 bases, in that order; junction bases with no gene match: 5. The CDR3 covers 15 residues. Germline CDR1 SGDLS, CDR2 YYNGEE. Here the CDR3 reads CASSVGDRGRNEQFF. As DNA, the CDR3 is TGTGCCAGCAGCGTAGGAGACAGGGGGAGGAATGAGCAGTTCTTC. Filled out from reference TRBV9 and TRBJ2-1, the complete variable domain reads DSGVTQTPKHLITATGQRVTLRCSPRSGDLSVYWYQQSLDQGLQFLIQYYNGEERAKGNILERFSAQQFPDLHSELNLSSLELGDSALYFCASSVGDRGRNEQFFGPGTRLTVL.

The rearrangement uses TRBV21-1 and TRBJ2-2; the tabulated D call, TRBD1, remains unverified against the DNA. TRBV21-1 is reported as a pseudogene. The CDR3 contains 13 residues. The CDR3 here is CASRGENTGELFF. The DNA for the CDR3 is TGTGCCAGCAGAGGGGAGAACACCGGGGAGCTGTTTTTT.

This clone has only a few counts. This chain connects TRBV6-6 to TRBJ1-6, with D perhaps TRBD1 (6 bases). V lost 6 bases to trimming and J lost 11 bases, with 20 bases between them. This CDR3 spans 15 amino acids. Germline-derived CDR1 and CDR2 are MNHNY and SVGAGI (reference sequence). DNA of the CDR3: TGTGCCAGCAGCCCTCTCCCTAGTACAGGGACACCCCTCCACTTT. Its translation is CASSPLPSTGTPLHF.

This chain uses TRBV25-1 with TRBJ1-6; D call uncertain. The germline gives CDR1 MGHDK, CDR2 SYGVNS. This CDR3 comprises 13 residues. Trimming removed 3 bases at V and 10 bases at J, with 10 bases between. As DNA, the CDR3 is TGTGCCAGCAGTGACTCGATTCGGTCACCCCTCCACTTT. Translated, it gives CASSDSIRSPLHF.

J is TRBJ1-4 and V is TRBV19; no firm D call. This CDR3 comprises 13 residues. The germline V and J ends were trimmed by 10 bases and 7 bases, with 16 bases remaining between them. In germline, CDR1 is LNHDA, CDR2 SQIVND (reference sequence). CDR3 DNA: TGTGCCACCACCAAGGAGGGATTTGAAAAACTGTTTTTT. Amino acid sequence: CATTKEGFEKLFF.

The V gene is TRBV19, the J gene TRBJ2-5, with 15 bases aligning to TRBD2. The CDR3 is made up of 16 amino acids. Germline-derived CDR1 and CDR2 are LNHDA and SQIVND (reference sequence). Trimming cost V 5 bases and J 5 bases; bases outside gene matches: 6. The CDR3 reads CASSPRTSGRGETQYF. The CDR3, as DNA: TGTGCCAGTAGTCCAAGGACTAGCGGGAGGGGGGAGACCCAGTACTTC.

This clone was counted a single time. The chain links TRBV30 to TRBJ1-1; perhaps TRBD1 as D (6 bases). CDR1 and CDR2 (germline): GTSNPN, SVGIG (reference sequence). Trimming removed 6 bases from V and 9 bases from J, with 17 bases in between. There are 12 residues in the CDR3. CDR3 DNA sequence: TGTGCCTGCTCAAACCCCGGACAGAAAGCTTTCTTT. This translates into CACSNPGQKAFF.

The chain has TRBV6-5 and TRBJ2-7; TRBD2 matches at 7 bases. The CDR3 consists of 13 residues. In germline, CDR1 is MNHEY, CDR2 SVGAGI. The V gene end was trimmed by 2 bases and the J gene end by 7 bases; junction bases not matched to a gene: 5. The DNA for the CDR3 is TGTGCCAGCAGTTACGGGGGGGAAGGAGAGCAGTACTTC. Protein product: CASSYGGEGEQYF.

The chain recombines TRBV28 with TRBJ2-3; tentatively, D is TRBD1 (5 bases). The CDR3 consists of 16 residues. CDR1 is MDHEN, CDR2 SYDVKM, per germline. V was clipped by 1 base and J by 0 bases, with 11 bases between them. This chain's CDR3 is CASSLFGASSTDTQYF. CDR3 DNA sequence: TGTGCCAGCAGTTTATTTGGGGCCTCTAGCACAGATACGCAGTATTTT.